This T cell receptor (beta chain) was found in a study of siplizumab effects on memory and regulatory T cells. V lost 1 base, J lost 3 bases, and 2 bases stayed unmatched. The CDR3 has 14 amino acids. Germline CDR1 SGHDN, CDR2 FVKESK. Produced via immunoSEQ multiplex PCR; TCRdb's table is partial and in-frame only. The data hold tens of thousands of clones, with approximately 93% observed a single time. The V call is TRBV14, the J call TRBJ2-7, with 8 bases lining up with TRBD1. The TCR sequence derives from a human donor in good health. Specimen: non-Treg CD4+ T cells sorted from blood. In DNA form, the CDR3 reads TGTGCCAGCAGCCAAGTGGGACAGGTCTACGAGCAGTACTTC. It specifies CASSQVGQVYEQYF.